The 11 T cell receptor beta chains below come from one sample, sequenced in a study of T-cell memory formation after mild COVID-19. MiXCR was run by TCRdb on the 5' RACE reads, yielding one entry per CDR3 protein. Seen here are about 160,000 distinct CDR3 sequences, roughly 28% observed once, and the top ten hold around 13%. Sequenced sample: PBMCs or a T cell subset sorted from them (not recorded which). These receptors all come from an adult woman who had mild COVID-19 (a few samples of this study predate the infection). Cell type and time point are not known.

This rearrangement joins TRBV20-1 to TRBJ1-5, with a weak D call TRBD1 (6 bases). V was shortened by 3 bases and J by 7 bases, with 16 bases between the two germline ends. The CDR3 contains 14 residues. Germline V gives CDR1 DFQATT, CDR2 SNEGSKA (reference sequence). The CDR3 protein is CSASRGADPQPQHF. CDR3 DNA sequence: TGCAGTGCTAGCCGGGGGGCCGACCCCCAGCCCCAGCATTTT.

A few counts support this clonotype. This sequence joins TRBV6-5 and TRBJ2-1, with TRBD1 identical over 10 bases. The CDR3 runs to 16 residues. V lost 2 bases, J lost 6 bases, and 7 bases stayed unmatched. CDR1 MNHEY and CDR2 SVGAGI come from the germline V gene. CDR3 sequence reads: CASSYTGDRGSNEQFF. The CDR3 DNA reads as TGTGCCAGCAGTTACACGGGGGACAGGGGATCCAATGAGCAGTTCTTC.

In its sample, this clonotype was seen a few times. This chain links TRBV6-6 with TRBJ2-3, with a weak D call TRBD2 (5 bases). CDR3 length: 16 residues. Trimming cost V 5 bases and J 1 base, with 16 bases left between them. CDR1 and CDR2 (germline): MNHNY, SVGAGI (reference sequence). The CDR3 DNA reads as TGTGCCAGCAGTCGGCCAGACTACGAGGGCACAGATACGCAGTATTTT. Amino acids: CASSRPDYEGTDTQYF.

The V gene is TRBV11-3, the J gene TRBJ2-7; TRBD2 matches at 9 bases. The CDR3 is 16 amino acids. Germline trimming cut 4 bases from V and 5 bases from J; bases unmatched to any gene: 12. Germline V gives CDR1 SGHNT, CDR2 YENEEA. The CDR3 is CASSSGLAVPSNEQYF. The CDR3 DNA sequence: TGTGCCAGCAGCTCGGGACTAGCAGTCCCCAGCAACGAGCAGTACTTC.

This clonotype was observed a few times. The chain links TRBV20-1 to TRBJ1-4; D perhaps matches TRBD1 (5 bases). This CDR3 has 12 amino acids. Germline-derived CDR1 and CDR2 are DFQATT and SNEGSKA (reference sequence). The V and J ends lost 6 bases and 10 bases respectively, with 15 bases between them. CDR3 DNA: TGCAGTGCAGGAGGGGAGGTCGGAAAACTGTTTTTT. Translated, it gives CSAGGEVGKLFF.

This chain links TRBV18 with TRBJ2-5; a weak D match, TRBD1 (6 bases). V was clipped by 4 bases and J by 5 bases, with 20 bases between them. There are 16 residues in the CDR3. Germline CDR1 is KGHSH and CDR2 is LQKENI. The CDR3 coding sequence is TGTGCCAGCTCACAAAACCCTCCAGGGGCGATGGAGACCCAGTACTTC. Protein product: CASSQNPPGAMETQYF.

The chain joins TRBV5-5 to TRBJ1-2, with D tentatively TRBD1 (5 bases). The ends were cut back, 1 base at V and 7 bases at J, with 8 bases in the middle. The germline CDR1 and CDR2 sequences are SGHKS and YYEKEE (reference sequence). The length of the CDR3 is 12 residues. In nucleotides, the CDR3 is TGTGCCAGCAGCTTGTCCGGGGGTGGCTACACCTTC. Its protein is CASSLSGGGYTF.

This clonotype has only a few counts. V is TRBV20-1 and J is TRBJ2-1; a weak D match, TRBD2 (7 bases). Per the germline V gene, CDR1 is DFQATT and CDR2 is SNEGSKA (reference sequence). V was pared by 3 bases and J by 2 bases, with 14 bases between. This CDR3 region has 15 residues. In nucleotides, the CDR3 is TGCAGTGCTAGGTGGGGGGGGGCCCCCTACAATGAGCAGTTCTTC. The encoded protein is CSARWGGAPYNEQFF.

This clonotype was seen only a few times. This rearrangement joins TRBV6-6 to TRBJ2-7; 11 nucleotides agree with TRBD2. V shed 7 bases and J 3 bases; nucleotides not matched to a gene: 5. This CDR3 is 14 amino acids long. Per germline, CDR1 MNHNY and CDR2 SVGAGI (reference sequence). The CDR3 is CASTGTSGFYEQYF. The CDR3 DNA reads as TGTGCCAGCACCGGGACTAGCGGCTTCTACGAGCAGTACTTC.

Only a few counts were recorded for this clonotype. CDR3 residues: CASSQDRGEARSTDTQYF. CDR3 coding DNA: TGCGCCAGCAGCCAAGATCGGGGGGAAGCCCGGAGTACAGATACGCAGTATTTT. The chain uses TRBV4-1 and TRBJ2-3; TRBD2 aligns across 7 bases. Germline-derived CDR1 and CDR2 are MGHRA and YSYEKL. With 0 bases clipped from V and 3 bases from J, the junction kept 12 bases outside the gene matches. This CDR3 has 18 residues.

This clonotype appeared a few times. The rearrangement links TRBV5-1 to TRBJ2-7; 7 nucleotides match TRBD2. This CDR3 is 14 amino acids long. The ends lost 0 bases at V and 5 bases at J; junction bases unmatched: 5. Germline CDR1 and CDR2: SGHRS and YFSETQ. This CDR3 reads CASSLVRGGDEQYF. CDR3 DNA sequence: TGCGCCAGCAGCTTGGTACGGGGAGGGGACGAGCAGTACTTC.